One and the same sample provided the 24 T cell receptor beta chains below, sequenced in a study of T cell repertoires in cytomegalovirus infection. Using its own MiXCR run on the reads, TCRdb lists one record per CDR3 protein. The sample has 250,000 to 350,000 distinct CDR3 sequences; 25% are singletons. The sequencing sample was made of PBMCs. The receptors come from a human donor in good health (CMV status not recorded). Some clones in this sample may be carry-over from other donors' samples.

About this clonotype itself: The junction does not match germline at one end; this may be a read error. This chain joins TRBV19 and TRBJ2-2; tentative D call: TRBD2 (6 bases). Germline V gene data show CDR1 as LNHDA and CDR2 as SQIVND (reference sequence). CDR3 size: 14 residues. The CDR3 spells CASSVDVNTGGLFF. The CDR3 bases are TGTGCCAGTAGTGTAGACGTGAACACCGGGGGGCTGTTTTTT. Full variable domain (remainder filled in from reference TRBV19 and TRBJ2-2): DGGITQSPKYLFRKEGQNVTLSCEQNLNHDAMYWYRQDPGQGLRLIYYSQIVNDFQKGDIAEGYSVSREKKESFPLTVTSAQKNPTAFYLCASSVDVNTGGLFFGEGSRLTVL.

The genes are TRBV6-1 and TRBJ2-1; 14 bases are shared with TRBD2. With V trimmed by 7 bases and J by 8 bases, 7 bases remained unmatched. The CDR3 spans 15 residues. Germline CDR1 MNHNS, CDR2 SASEGT. CDR3 in amino acids: CASKTGTSGSYEQFF. In DNA, the CDR3 is TGTGCCAGCAAGACCGGGACTAGCGGGAGTTATGAGCAGTTCTTC.

This clonotype was found once. The chain is built from TRBV5-1 and TRBJ2-1; D uncertain. The V gene lost 0 bases and the J gene lost 2 bases, with 12 bases spanning the gap. Per germline, CDR1 SGHRS and CDR2 YFSETQ. The CDR3 contains 16 residues. CDR3 DNA: TGCGCCAGCAGCTTGGATATAGGAAGCACCTACAATGAGCAGTTCTTC. Residues: CASSLDIGSTYNEQFF.

The rearrangement links TRBV4-3 to TRBJ2-4; D is unresolved. Germline V gene data show CDR1 as LGHNA and CDR2 as YSLEER. The CDR3 has 13 amino acids. V was trimmed by 0 bases and J by 6 bases, leaving 6 bases between them. The CDR3, as DNA: TGCGCCAGCAGCCAAGATTCGGGAAACATTCAGTACTTC. Its translation: CASSQDSGNIQYF.

This clonotype was recorded a few times. The J gene is TRBJ1-5, the V gene TRBV19; TRBD1 agrees at 9 bases. Germline V CDR1 and CDR2: LNHDA, SQIVND (reference sequence). This CDR3 has 16 residues. The V gene end was trimmed by 5 bases and the J gene end by 5 bases; junction bases not matched to a gene: 10. The CDR3 nucleotides are TGTGCCAGTAGTTTCCGCCGGGACAGGGTGGATCAGCCCCAGCATTTT. Amino acid sequence: CASSFRRDRVDQPQHF.

This clonotype was seen at least ten times. V is TRBV24-1 and J is TRBJ2-1; D is unresolved. Deletions cut 2 bases from V and 3 bases from J, with 13 bases between. Germline CDR1 KGHDR, CDR2 SFDVKD. The CDR3 runs to 16 residues. The CDR3 nucleotides read TGTGCCACCAGTGATTCCCCCCCCCCGATCTACAATGAGCAGTTCTTC. It translates to CATSDSPPPIYNEQFF.

This chain uses TRBV13 with TRBJ1-1; D is undetermined. The germline CDR1 and CDR2 sequences are PRHDT and FYEKMQ (reference sequence). With 1 base removed from V and 1 base from J, the gap between germline ends came to 7 bases. The CDR3 is 14 amino acids. The CDR3 region is CASSLDLGNTEAFF. CDR3 DNA sequence: TGTGCCAGCAGCTTAGATCTGGGGAACACTGAAGCTTTCTTT.

The chain links TRBV20-1 to TRBJ2-3; 7 nucleotides match TRBD1. The V and J ends lost 3 bases and 0 bases, in that order; junction bases with no gene match: 9. CDR3 size: 16 residues. Germline CDR1 is DFQATT and CDR2 is SNEGSKA (reference sequence). Here the CDR3 reads CSASGRGSASTDTQYF. Here the CDR3 DNA reads TGCAGTGCTAGCGGCAGGGGGTCCGCTAGCACAGATACGCAGTATTTT.

The chain recombines TRBV2 with TRBJ2-1; 7 nucleotides agree with TRBD2. There are 16 residues in the CDR3. Germline V lookup: CDR1 SNHLY, CDR2 FYNNEI. V trimming: 0 bases; J trimming: 3 bases; junction bases outside the gene matches: 5. CDR3 residues: CASSEALGGSYNEQFF. As DNA, the CDR3 is TGTGCCAGCAGTGAAGCGCTGGGCGGGAGCTACAATGAGCAGTTCTTC.

For this clonotype: As the CDR3 is not closed by the conserved phenylalanine or tryptophan, this likely results from a read error. The chain carries TRBV7-2 and TRBJ2-7, with 7 nucleotides matching TRBD1. This CDR3 is built from 13 residues. Losses at the gene ends were 5 bases for V and 5 bases for J; bases not matched to a gene: 6. CDR1 is SGHTA and CDR2 is FQGNSA in the germline V gene. CDR3 bases: TGTGCCAGCAGCATTAGACAGGGCCACGAGCAGTACTCC. Translated: CASSIRQGHEQYS.

The chain combines TRBV28 with TRBJ2-7; D gene ambiguous. Germline loops: CDR1 MDHEN, CDR2 SYDVKM. The V end was cut by 7 bases, the J end by 4 bases, with 14 bases between. The length of the CDR3 is 13 residues. The DNA of the CDR3 is TGTGCCAGCATCGACTCAGCAGCTTACGAGCAGTACTTC. Its protein is CASIDSAAYEQYF.

This clonotype showed up many times. The chain uses TRBV6-1 and TRBJ2-7; TRBD2 is a possible D gene (6 bases). The CDR3 is 15 residues long. Germline CDR1 and CDR2: MNHNS and SASEGT. The V end was cut by 4 bases, the J end by 4 bases, with 17 bases between. The CDR3, as DNA: TGTGCCAGCAGTGGCCGCGAACTGGGGACTTACGAGCAGTACTTC. Protein sequence: CASSGRELGTYEQYF.

V gene TRBV7-9 combines with J gene TRBJ2-3; tentative D call: TRBD2 (5 bases). This CDR3 contains 12 residues. The ends were cut back, 4 bases at V and 9 bases at J, with 11 bases in the middle. Germline V gene sequence: CDR1 SEHNR, CDR2 FQNEAQ (reference sequence). Here the CDR3 DNA reads TGTGCCAGCAGCTGGCTAGGAGGCACGCAGTATTTT. The encoded protein is CASSWLGGTQYF.

This chain uses TRBV15 with TRBJ2-1; D might be TRBD2 (6 bases). CDR1 and CDR2 from the germline V gene are LNHNV and YYDKDF (reference sequence). V was clipped by 5 bases and J by 7 bases, with 18 bases between them. The CDR3 runs 15 residues. The CDR3 DNA sequence: TGTGCCACCAGCCGTCGGACTAATAGGGAAAATGAGCAGTTCTTC. Translation gives CATSRRTNRENEQFF.

The chain recombines TRBV12-3 or TRBV12-4 with TRBJ2-1, with a weak D call TRBD2 (6 bases). The V end lost 2 bases, the J end lost 6 bases, and 20 bases lay between the germline ends. CDR3 length: 17 residues. CDR3: CASSLQLGGAGSNEQFF. The CDR3 DNA reads TGTGCCAGCAGTTTACAATTGGGTGGGGCGGGATCCAATGAGCAGTTCTTC.

The chain is built from TRBV7-2 and TRBJ2-7, with D maybe TRBD1 (5 bases). The CDR3 sequence is 13 residues long. Germline V gene lookup returns CDR1 SGHTA and CDR2 FQGNSA. V lost 4 bases to trimming and J lost 4 bases, with 11 bases between them. This CDR3 reads CASSWGLRYEQYF. The CDR3 DNA is TGTGCCAGCAGCTGGGGCCTCAGGTACGAGCAGTACTTC.

The chain employs TRBV20-1 and TRBJ1-2, with a weak D call TRBD1 (6 bases). Germline V gene lookup returns CDR1 DFQATT and CDR2 SNEGSKA (reference sequence). The CDR3 totals 13 residues. Between the trimmed V and J ends, which lost 6 bases and 6 bases, there was a span of 17 bases. CDR3 nucleotide sequence: TGCAGTGCCCTCACCGGGACACTTAATGGCTACACCTTC. Translation gives CSALTGTLNGYTF.

This clonotype was detected ten times or more. The chain combines TRBV5-4 with TRBJ2-5, with D possibly TRBD1 on 5 matching bases. Trimming stripped 0 bases from V and 4 bases from J, with 10 bases between. Germline loops: CDR1 SGHNT, CDR2 YYREEE (reference sequence). The CDR3 is made up of 14 amino acids. The CDR3 nucleotides are TGTGCCAGCAGCTTGGATAGGGGTGCAGAGACCCAGTACTTC. This encodes CASSLDRGAETQYF.

This chain joins TRBV11-1 and TRBJ2-1, with TRBD2 matching 10 bases. The V gene end was trimmed by 5 bases and the J gene end by 2 bases; junction bases not matched to a gene: 6. The length of the CDR3 is 16 residues. Germline V CDR1 and CDR2: SGHAT, FQDESV (reference sequence). CDR3 DNA: TGTGCCAGCAGCCTACGAAGCGGGGGGGCCTACAATGAGCAGTTCTTC. Translation gives CASSLRSGGAYNEQFF.

V usage is TRBV4-2 and J usage is TRBJ1-4, with 7 positions matching TRBD1. The V gene end was trimmed by 0 bases and the J gene end by 8 bases; junction bases not matched to a gene: 6. The CDR3 runs 15 residues. Germline V gene data show CDR1 as LGHNA and CDR2 as YNFKEQ. The CDR3 nucleotides are TGTGCCAGCAGCCAAGAGACAGGGCAGTGGGAAAAACTGTTTTTT. It yields the protein CASSQETGQWEKLFF.

Many counts were recorded for this clonotype. The J gene is TRBJ2-3, the V gene TRBV7-2, with D perhaps TRBD2 (6 bases). The germline gives CDR1 SGHTA, CDR2 FQGNSA. CDR3 length: 14 amino acids. Trimming shortened V by 0 bases and J by 5 bases, and 9 bases separated the two germline ends. The CDR3 region is CASSLAEGQDTQYF. The CDR3 bases are TGTGCCAGCAGCTTAGCGGAGGGCCAAGATACGCAGTATTTT.

Many counts were recorded for this clonotype. V and J are TRBV7-2 and TRBJ2-4; maybe TRBD2 (5 bases). The CDR3 contains 13 residues. Trimming took 4 bases from V and 6 from J, leaving 10 bases between them. From germline, CDR1 is SGHTA and CDR2 FQGNSA. The CDR3 DNA reads as TGTGCCAGCAGCTCCACACGGGGAAACATTCAGTACTTC. Its translation: CASSSTRGNIQYF.

This clonotype was observed at least ten times. The chain uses TRBV28 and TRBJ2-7; D is undetermined. Germline CDR1 MDHEN, CDR2 SYDVKM. Trimming removed 6 bases from V and 0 bases from J, with 9 bases in between. This CDR3 contains 13 residues. CDR3 DNA: TGTGCCAGCAGGTCAGTTTCCTCCTACGAGCAGTACTTC. Amino acid sequence: CASRSVSSYEQYF.

Only a few counts were recorded for this clonotype. This chain links TRBV6-2 or TRBV6-3 with TRBJ2-7, with 8 bases lining up with TRBD2. The CDR3 runs 15 residues. With 5 bases clipped from V and 3 bases from J, the junction kept 9 bases outside the gene matches. CDR1 is MNHEY and CDR2 is SVGEGT in the germline V gene. CDR3 sequence (DNA): TGTGCCAGCAGTCAACCCCCACTAGCGGACTACGAGCAGTACTTC. Its protein product is CASSQPPLADYEQYF.